This T cell receptor beta chain was recovered during a study of immune heterogeneity within non-small cell lung tumors. For this clonotype: The antigen is unknown.

Template material comprised bulk tumor genomic DNA at 600 ng per sample. Primary tumors were biopsied several times each, far apart, intraoperatively. Patients underwent curative surgery for non-small cell lung cancer (untreated and newly diagnosed). The study drew donors from newly diagnosed non-small cell lung cancer patients having surgery with curative intent. Amplifying TCR beta CDR3 involved multiplex PCR carried out with 32 V and 13 J primers. TCRdb reprocessed the multiplex PCR reads via MiXCR and lists one record per CDR3 protein. This sample yields about 3,400 distinct CDR3 sequences, of which about two fifths are seen a single time; 15% belongs to the top ten. Study results and caveats: Identical dominant CDR3 beta clonotypes were found repeatedly across the tumor sites of a single patient, and these appeared alongside high-frequency clones that were unique to particular tumor locations. The high-frequency T-cell receptor beta clonotypes mostly did not match up between individual patients. Local tumor mutational burden, with an R of about 0.34, correlated moderately but significantly with local T-cell clonality.

The V end was cut by 4 bases, the J end by 1 base, with 18 bases between. Germline V lookup: CDR1 SGHDT, CDR2 YYEEEE. This CDR3 has 17 amino acids. Sequences were obtained from lung tumor tissue. J is TRBJ1-5 and V is TRBV5-6, with D possibly TRBD1 on 5 matching bases. The clonotype originates from a man between 65 and 85 years old with non-small cell lung cancer. CDR3 sequence reads: CASSLTGTGGSNQPQHF. The CDR3 DNA sequence: TGTGCCAGCAGCCTTACCGGGACCGGGGGGAGCAATCAGCCCCAGCATTTT.